This TCR beta chain stems from a study of tumor-infiltrating lymphocytes in oesophageal squamous cell carcinoma. Points on this clonotype: It may be a read error: a sequence one base away is much more abundant.

From the PCR reads, TCRdb called clonotypes with MiXCR, one entry per CDR3 protein. Of tens of thousands of distinct CDR3 sequences in the sample, under 35% were seen once. Trimming cost V 3 bases and J 7 bases, with 11 bases left between them. This CDR3 is 12 amino acids long. CDR1 SGDLS and CDR2 YYNGEE come from the germline V gene. The sample consisted of esophageal tumor tissue. V and J are TRBV9 and TRBJ2-7; D not resolved. The receptor was derived from a female donor with esophageal squamous cell carcinoma. The CDR3 sequence is CASSEGYNEQYF. CDR3 in DNA: TGTGCCAGCAGCGAGGGATACAATGAGCAGTACTTC.